This T cell receptor beta chain was recovered during a study of OX40 agonist ivuxolimab in advanced cancers. Peripheral blood came from all dose cohorts at three timepoints. TCRdb's table, derived via immunoSEQ multiplex PCR, lists solely in-frame clones and lacks some. The sample shows tens of thousands of clones, about 83% of them seen only once. In germline, CDR1 is SGHNT, CDR2 YYREEE (reference sequence). Trimming removed 1 base from V and 5 bases from J, with 10 bases in between. The CDR3 has 13 amino acids. The clonotype comes from an adult with an advanced solid tumor such as melanoma, head and neck, liver or kidney cancer. The V call is TRBV5-4, the J call TRBJ2-7, with D possibly matching TRBD1 (5 bases). The sequences come from CD4+ or CD8+ T cells sorted from blood, collected in a trial of the OX40 agonist ivuxolimab. CDR3 DNA sequence: TGTGCCAGCAGCTTGTATGTAGGGGACGAGCAGTACTTC. As protein: CASSLYVGDEQYF.